Given below is one TCR beta chain in context. What it binds is unknown. Via MiXCR, TCRdb re-called the 5' RACE reads, giving one row per CDR3 protein. Of approximately 300,000 distinct CDR3 sequences listed, 20% are singletons. The sample belongs to a study of CD8 T cells in ankylosing spondylitis. Study outcomes and limitations: Within peripheral blood, clones linked to disease were CD8+ and relatively rare. Seemingly distinctive of ankylosing spondylitis blood was a TCR beta motif formed by eight highly homologous variants. The authors reported significant enrichment of disease-linked clones in matched ankylosing spondylitis synovial fluid.

The CDR3 spans 13 residues. V was trimmed by 7 bases and J by 2 bases, leaving 8 bases between them. The sequencing sample was made of blood, either unsorted or a sorted T cell fraction (not recorded which). The gene calls are TRBV12-3 or TRBV12-4 and TRBJ2-2; no clear D. The TCR comes from a male donor with ankylosing spondylitis or in good health (not recorded which). In nucleotides, the CDR3 is TGTGCCAGCATGGAGTCAAACACCGGGGAGCTGTTTTTT. This gives the protein CASMESNTGELFF.